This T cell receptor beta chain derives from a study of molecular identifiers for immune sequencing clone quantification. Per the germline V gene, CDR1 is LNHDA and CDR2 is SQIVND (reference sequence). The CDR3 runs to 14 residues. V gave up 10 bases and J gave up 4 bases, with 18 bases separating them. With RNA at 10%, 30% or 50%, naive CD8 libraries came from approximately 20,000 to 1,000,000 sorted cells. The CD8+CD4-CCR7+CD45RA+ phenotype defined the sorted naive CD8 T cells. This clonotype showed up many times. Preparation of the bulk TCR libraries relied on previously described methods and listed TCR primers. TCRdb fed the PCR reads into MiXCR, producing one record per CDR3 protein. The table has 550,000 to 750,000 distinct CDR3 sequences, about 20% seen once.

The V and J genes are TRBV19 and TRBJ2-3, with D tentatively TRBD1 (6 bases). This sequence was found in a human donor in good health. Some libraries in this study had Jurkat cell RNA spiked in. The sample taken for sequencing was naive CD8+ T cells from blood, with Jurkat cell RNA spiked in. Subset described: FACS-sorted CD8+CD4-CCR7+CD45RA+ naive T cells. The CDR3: CATQGGSRADTQYF. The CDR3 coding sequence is TGTGCCACCCAAGGGGGAAGTCGCGCAGATACGCAGTATTTT.